A single sample gave rise to the 14 T cell receptor beta chains below, sequenced in a study of blood T cells in healthy people across ages. Using a J-beta primer mix together with a sample-barcoded 5' primer, a second PCR was run for roughly 7 to 12 cycles. TCRdb redid the calling of the 5' RACE reads with MiXCR, one entry per CDR3 protein. The repertoire includes about 1.6 million distinct CDR3 sequences, roughly 32% of them detected once, and approximately 10% sits in the top ten. The sample taken for sequencing was blood. These receptors all come from a woman aged 30 to 39 in good health.

This rearrangement joins TRBV4-2 to TRBJ2-7, with 7 bases fitting TRBD1. The ends lost 1 base at V and 3 bases at J; junction bases unmatched: 6. CDR3 length equals 15 residues. Germline CDR1 reads LGHNA; CDR2 reads YNFKEQ. CDR3 amino acids: CASSQGRQGDYEQYF. The DNA for the CDR3 is TGTGCCAGCAGCCAAGGCCGGCAGGGGGACTACGAGCAGTACTTC.

V and J are TRBV11-1 and TRBJ2-1; TRBD2 aligns across 8 bases. Germline CDR1 is SGHAT and CDR2 is FQDESV (reference sequence). Unmatched junction bases numbered 26, after V lost 5 bases and J lost 5 bases. The CDR3 covers 21 residues. The CDR3 region has the DNA TGTGCCAGCAGCCCGCCGGGACTAGTTGAGGAAAGTAGATCCATACACAATGAGCAGTTCTTC. Protein: CASSPPGLVEESRSIHNEQFF.

This clonotype was detected only a few times. This rearrangement joins TRBV7-8 to TRBJ2-7; 9 nucleotides agree with TRBD2. This CDR3 region has 15 residues. CDR1 SGHVS and CDR2 FQNEAQ come from the germline V gene. Germline trimming cut 1 base from V and 5 bases from J; bases unmatched to any gene: 6. The CDR3 nucleotides read TGTGCCAGCAGCTTAGTAGCGGGAGTCGGCGACGAGCAGTACTTC. This gives the protein CASSLVAGVGDEQYF.

The sample holds a few counts of this clonotype. V gene TRBV27 combines with J gene TRBJ2-7, with 9 bases aligning to TRBD1. Trimming removed 8 bases from V and 4 bases from J; junction bases left unmatched: 12. This CDR3 comprises 15 residues. Germline assignment: CDR1 MNHEY and CDR2 SMNVEV (reference sequence). The CDR3 sequence is CASSAGQGPQYEQYF. DNA for the CDR3: TGTGCCAGCTCCGCCGGACAGGGGCCTCAGTACGAGCAGTACTTC.

J is TRBJ2-5 and V is TRBV6-6; D remains ambiguous. The CDR3 length is 13 residues. Germline V CDR1 and CDR2: MNHNY, SVGAGI (reference sequence). The V end was cut by 7 bases, the J end by 5 bases, with 14 bases between. CDR3 bases: TGTGCCAGCACTCTTAGGGCACTCGAGACCCAGTACTTC. It specifies CASTLRALETQYF.

The chain recombines TRBV4-1 with TRBJ1-1, with D hard to call. V was cut by 3 bases and J by 4 bases, with 18 bases left in between. Germline-derived CDR1 and CDR2 are MGHRA and YSYEKL. The CDR3 has 16 amino acids. CDR3 in amino acids: CASSQGTTPITTEAFF. In DNA, the CDR3 is TGCGCCAGCAGCCAGGGTACGACTCCGATAACCACTGAAGCTTTCTTT.

The chain carries TRBV6-1 and TRBJ2-1; 7 bases are shared with TRBD2. The germline V gene has CDR1 MNHNS and CDR2 SASEGT. This CDR3 is 21 amino acids long. V lost 4 bases to trimming and J lost 0 bases; unmatched junction nucleotides: 21. This CDR3 reads CASSATVLGGGVPSSYNEQFF. CDR3 coding DNA: TGTGCCAGCAGTGCAACCGTCCTTGGCGGGGGAGTACCCAGCTCCTACAATGAGCAGTTCTTC.

The rearrangement links TRBV5-1 to TRBJ2-5, with D tentatively TRBD1 (6 bases). The germline V gene has CDR1 SGHRS and CDR2 YFSETQ. Trimming stripped 3 bases from V and 4 bases from J, with 16 bases between. The CDR3 length is 15 residues. Here the CDR3 DNA reads TGCGCCAGCAGCTCAATTACAGGGAAGGGAGAGACCCAGTACTTC. It specifies CASSSITGKGETQYF.

The sample holds many counts of this clonotype. The V gene is TRBV6-5, the J gene TRBJ2-1; TRBD2 might be the D (6 bases). CDR1 and CDR2 from the germline V gene are MNHEY and SVGAGI. There are 14 residues in the CDR3. The V end lost 0 bases, the J end lost 8 bases, and 11 bases lay between the germline ends. CDR3 region: CASSYSLLADEQFF. CDR3 sequence (DNA): TGTGCCAGCAGTTACTCCCTACTAGCAGATGAGCAGTTCTTC.

In the case of this clonotype: Being one base from a much bigger clone, this may be a read error. V usage is TRBV27 and J usage is TRBJ2-1; 10 bases are shared with TRBD2. Germline CDR1 is MNHEY and CDR2 is SMNVEV (reference sequence). The CDR3 contains 17 residues. CDR3 nucleotide sequence: TGTGCCAGCAGTTCACCCCGAGCGGGAGGGGGGTACAATGGGCAGTTCTTC. It translates to CASSSPRAGGGYNGQFF.

The chain uses TRBV5-1 and TRBJ1-4, with TRBD1 matching 8 bases. There are 16 residues in the CDR3. In germline, CDR1 is SGHRS, CDR2 YFSETQ. Germline trimming cut 4 bases from V and 12 bases from J; bases unmatched to any gene: 17. For the CDR3, the DNA is TGCGCCAGCAGCAGGGGGACGACAGGGGTAAACGACCAACTGTTTTTT. It is translated as CASSRGTTGVNDQLFF.

V gene TRBV5-5 combines with J gene TRBJ2-1; TRBD2 might be the D (5 bases). Germline V gene data show CDR1 as SGHKS and CDR2 as YYEKEE (reference sequence). V was pared by 0 bases and J by 2 bases, with 12 bases between. The CDR3 consists of 16 residues. The DNA of the CDR3 is TGTGCCAGCAGCTTGGTGCCTAGCACCCCCTACAATGAGCAGTTCTTC. Translated, it gives CASSLVPSTPYNEQFF.

The chain is built from TRBV3-1 and TRBJ1-1; 8 nucleotides line up with TRBD1. This CDR3 spans 15 amino acids. The germline V gene encodes CDR1 LGHDT and CDR2 YNNKEL (reference sequence). Losses at the gene ends were 4 bases for V and 3 bases for J; bases not matched to a gene: 7. CDR3 sequence: CASSRRQGMDTEAFF. The CDR3 nucleotides read TGTGCCAGCAGCCGCCGACAGGGGATGGACACTGAAGCTTTCTTT.

This clonotype was found a few times. The J gene is TRBJ2-5, the V gene TRBV20-1; the D is unclear. This CDR3 spans 9 amino acids. The germline V gene encodes CDR1 DFQATT and CDR2 SNEGSKA (reference sequence). V lost 5 bases, J lost 7 bases, and 5 bases lay in between. CDR3 amino acids: CSAFSTQYF. DNA of the CDR3: TGCAGTGCTTTTTCGACCCAGTACTTC.